Below, 3 T cell receptor beta chains from the same sample are listed, as sequenced in a study of siplizumab effects on memory and regulatory T cells. Method: immunoSEQ multiplex PCR; TCRdb's copy keeps in-frame clones and lacks some. Of about 120,000 clones listed, around 94% are singletons. The sequencing sample was made of non-Treg CD4+ T cells sorted from blood. The receptors were gathered from a human donor in good health.

This clone came up once. The chain combines TRBV5-4 with TRBJ2-5; 8 nucleotides match TRBD1. The CDR3 loop spans 14 amino acids. Trimming at V came to 6 bases and at J to 1 base, leaving 5 bases not matched to a gene. CDR1 is SGHNT, CDR2 YYREEE, per germline (reference sequence). This CDR3 is CASNRGQAQETQYF. CDR3 coding DNA: TGTGCCAGCAACCGGGGACAGGCCCAAGAGACCCAGTACTTC.

The chain links TRBV5-1 to TRBJ1-1; maybe TRBD1 (5 bases). Trimming removed 2 bases at V and 2 bases at J, with 10 bases between. The CDR3 loop spans 14 amino acids. The germline V gene has CDR1 SGHRS and CDR2 YFSETQ. The CDR3 is CASSLGGVNTEAFF. CDR3 coding DNA: TGCGCCAGCAGCTTAGGAGGGGTCAACACTGAAGCTTTCTTT.

The chain is built from TRBV6-5 and TRBJ2-7; D is possibly TRBD2 (6 bases). V dropped 10 bases and J dropped 0 bases, with 13 bases sitting between them. The CDR3 extends over 13 amino acids. Germline V lookup: CDR1 MNHEY, CDR2 SVGAGI. CDR3 protein: CATKRVRSYEQYF. Written as DNA, the CDR3 is TGTGCCACCAAGCGGGTTCGCTCCTACGAGCAGTACTTC.